These T cell receptor beta chains were read from a single sample in a study of blood T cells in healthy people across ages. TCRdb called the 5' RACE reads again in MiXCR, with one record for every CDR3 protein. The sample includes roughly 1 million distinct CDR3 sequences, less than 25% of them seen just once. The sample was also linked to a second study, of T cells of mothers and their children.

Sequenced sample: blood. These receptors all come from a girl aged 2 to 9 in good health. The CDR3 runs from the conserved cysteine through the conserved F or W. Each record gives: V gene, J gene, D gene, clone size, CDR3 protein, CDR3 DNA. A D gene is named only where the DNA matches it firmly. For some rows the clone size is stated as once, few or many, or as a class when expanded; others skip it.

TRBV6-1	TRBJ1-5	-	few	CASSALSKTSNQPQHF	TGTGCCAGCAGTGCGTTGTCGAAGACTAGCAATCAGCCCCAGCATTTT
TRBV4-3	TRBJ2-5	-	-	CASSQVRGARETQYF	TGCGCCAGCAGCCAAGTACGGGGGGCGAGAGAGACCCAGTACTTC
TRBV6-2/TRBV6-3	TRBJ2-1	TRBD1	few	CATTFPLGQARGSEQFF	TGTGCCACGACCTTCCCCCTAGGACAGGCCCGAGGGAGTGAGCAGTTCTTC
TRBV7-9	TRBJ1-2	-	-	CASSSTDSAFLDGYTF	TGTGCCAGCAGCTCGACGGACAGCGCCTTCTTGGATGGCTACACCTTC
TRBV6-2/TRBV6-3	TRBJ1-1	-	-	CASSLYRTEAFF	TGTGCCAGCAGTCTCTATCGGACTGAAGCTTTCTTT
TRBV7-9	TRBJ2-5	-	-	CASSLAIADQETQYF	TGTGCCAGCAGCTTAGCAATAGCGGATCAAGAGACCCAGTACTTC
TRBV3-1	TRBJ2-1	TRBD2	many	CASSQASGGNEQFF	TGTGCCAGCAGCCAAGCTAGCGGGGGCAATGAGCAGTTCTTC
TRBV9	TRBJ2-3	-	-	CASNVDGDTQYF	TGTGCCAGCAACGTAGACGGGGATACGCAGTATTTT
TRBV7-9	TRBJ1-5	-	few	CASSLADQPQHF	TGTGCCAGCAGCTTAGCAGATCAGCCCCAGCATTTT
TRBV20-1	TRBJ1-4	-	few	CSASLREKLFF	TGCAGTGCTAGTTTGCGTGAAAAACTGTTTTTT
TRBV28	TRBJ2-7	TRBD2	-	CASSLIPLAGARDEQYF	TGTGCCAGCAGTTTGATCCCGCTAGCGGGAGCTCGGGACGAGCAGTACTTC
TRBV2	TRBJ2-1	TRBD2	few	CATTGLAPNEQFF	TGTGCCACGACGGGACTAGCACCCAATGAGCAGTTCTTC
TRBV4-1	TRBJ1-6	-	-	CASSRPGDSPLHF	TGCGCCAGCAGCAGGCCCGGGGATTCACCCCTCCACTTT
TRBV9	TRBJ2-1	-	few	CASSVVGDGAYNEQFF	TGTGCCAGCAGCGTAGTTGGGGACGGTGCCTACAATGAGCAGTTCTTC
TRBV28	TRBJ1-5	TRBD1	few	CASSPLHWTGTRSNQPQHF	TGTGCCAGCAGTCCGCTACACTGGACAGGGACTCGGAGCAATCAGCCCCAGCATTTT
TRBV12-3/TRBV12-4	TRBJ2-3	-	few	CASRVADTQYF	TGTGCCAGCAGAGTGGCAGATACGCAGTATTTT